One T cell receptor beta chain is described in this entry. The table came from immunoSEQ multiplex PCR; TCRdb's copy has only in-frame clones and leaves some out. There are roughly 330,000 clones in the sample; approximately 86% occur only once, and approximately 1.2% lies in the top ten. The germline V gene has CDR1 MDHEN and CDR2 SYDVKM. Trimming shortened V by 10 bases and J by 0 bases, and 7 bases separated the two germline ends. The CDR3 loop spans 12 amino acids. This sample is part of a study of cytomegalovirus exposure and HLA in healthy donors. The overall study: Per a later analysis, the roughly 690 first-cohort and some 110 validation repertoires shared one platform.

The specimen sequenced was PBMCs. The genes are TRBV28 and TRBJ1-5; D ambiguous. The sequence was collected from a woman in her 30s in good health and CMV-seropositive. This chain's CDR3 is CATTYSNQPQHF. CDR3 nucleotides: TGTGCCACGACCTATAGCAATCAGCCCCAGCATTTT.